There are many counts of the clone carrying this TCR beta chain. Its specificity is unknown. The sample comes from a study of T-cell reconstitution after alpha-beta-depleted transplantation in children. Study-wide findings and caveats: About two months after transplant, alpha-beta T cells reportedly came from several hundred expanded graft clones.

The V gene's germline CDR1 is SQVTM and CDR2 ANQGSEA. The CDR3 is 13 amino acids. Preparation of the TCRbeta library used unique molecular identifiers. Each CDR3 protein gets one entry after TCRdb re-called the PCR reads with MiXCR. The sample includes 190,000 or so distinct CDR3 sequences, approximately 6.8% of them seen just once. This chain links TRBV29-1 with TRBJ2-1; D ambiguous. The TCR was taken from a girl less than two years old with combined immunodeficiency, due to receive a stem cell transplant. The sequencing here drew on PBMCs, taken before TCRalphabeta/CD19-depleted stem cell transplant. CDR3: CTIRLFNYNEQFF. For the CDR3, the DNA is TGCACCATACGACTGTTCAACTACAATGAGCAGTTCTTC.